This TCR beta chain was profiled in a study of cytomegalovirus exposure and HLA in healthy donors. The study, taken as a whole, reports: For presence/absence analyses, sequencing depth was assumed to be roughly uniform across donors.

With respect to this clone: The antigen is undetermined.

The PCR contained 60 Vbeta and 13 Jbeta primers. The method was immunoSEQ multiplex PCR; TCRdb's version includes in-frame clones alone and lacks a portion of them. Seen here are over 35,000 clones, around 62% observed once, and the top ten hold roughly 8.9%. The CDR3 length is 16 residues. The V and J ends lost 1 base and 0 bases, in that order; junction bases with no gene match: 4. Germline lookup yields CDR1 SGHRS and CDR2 YFSETQ. This receptor was taken from a human donor in good health. The chain couples TRBV5-1 to TRBJ1-3; TRBD1 matches 7 bases. The sample comprised PBMCs. CDR3 amino acids: CASSLQTGNSGNTIYF. The CDR3 coding sequence is TGCGCCAGCAGCTTGCAGACAGGGAACTCTGGAAACACCATATATTTT. The complete variable domain, with remaining parts taken from reference TRBV5-1 and TRBJ1-3, reads KAGVTQTPRYLIKTRGQQVTLSCSPISGHRSVSWYQQTPGQGLQFLFEYFSETQRNKGNFPGRFSGRQFSNSRSEMNVSTLELGDSALYLCASSLQTGNSGNTIYFGEGSWLTVV.